Listed here are 2 T cell receptor beta chains from one sample, sequenced in a study of T cells in Graves' hyperthyroidism and ophthalmopathy. RNA transcripts were the template for amplifying TCR beta CDR3 regions. The HTBI primer set served for first-round RT-PCR of the TCR CDR3. TCRdb used MiXCR to reprocess the multiplex PCR reads, holding one entry per CDR3 protein. The sample consists of over 400,000 distinct CDR3 sequences, roughly 15% of them appearing once. Material: blood. All receptors come from a man aged 18-30 years with Graves' ophthalmopathy.

This clonotype was counted ten times or more. J is TRBJ2-7 and V is TRBV5-1; TRBD1 aligns across 7 bases. Germline loops: CDR1 SGHRS, CDR2 YFSETQ. Trimming cost V 4 bases and J 6 bases; bases outside gene matches: 10. The CDR3 totals 14 residues. The CDR3 loop is CASSLGTEALEQYF. Here the CDR3 DNA reads TGCGCCAGCAGCCTCGGGACAGAGGCCCTCGAGCAGTACTTC. The full variable domain, with the rest looked up from reference TRBV5-1 and TRBJ2-7, is KAGVTQTPRYLIKTRGQQVTLSCSPISGHRSVSWYQQTPGQGLQFLFEYFSETQRNKGNFPGRFSGRQFSNSRSEMNVSTLELGDSALYLCASSLGTEALEQYFGPGTRLTVT.

The chain links TRBV5-8 to TRBJ2-4, with D maybe TRBD1 (6 bases). The CDR3 has 13 residues. Germline CDR1 SGHTS, CDR2 YDEGEE. The V end was cut by 3 bases, the J end by 7 bases, with 11 bases between. The CDR3 loop reads CASSSGTTNIQYF. The CDR3 DNA sequence: TGTGCCAGCAGCTCCGGGACAACTAACATTCAGTACTTC. The complete variable domain, with remaining parts taken from reference TRBV5-8 and TRBJ2-4, reads EAGVTQSPTHLIKTRGQQATLRCSPISGHTSVYWYQQALGLGLQFLLWYDEGEERNRGNFPPRFSGRQFPNYSSELNVNALELEDSALYLCASSSGTTNIQYFGAGTRLSVL.